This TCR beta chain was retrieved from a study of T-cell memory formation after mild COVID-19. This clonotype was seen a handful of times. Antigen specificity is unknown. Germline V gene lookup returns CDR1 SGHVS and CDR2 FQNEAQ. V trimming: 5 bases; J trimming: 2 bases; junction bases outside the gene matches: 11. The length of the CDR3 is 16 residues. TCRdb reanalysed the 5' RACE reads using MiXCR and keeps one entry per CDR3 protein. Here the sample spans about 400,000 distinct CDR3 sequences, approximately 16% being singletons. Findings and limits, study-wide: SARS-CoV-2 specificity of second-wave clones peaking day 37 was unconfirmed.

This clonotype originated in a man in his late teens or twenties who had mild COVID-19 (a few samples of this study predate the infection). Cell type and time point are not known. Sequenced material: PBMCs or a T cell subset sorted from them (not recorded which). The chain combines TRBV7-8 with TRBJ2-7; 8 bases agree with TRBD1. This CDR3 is CASSPGSGQGPYEQYF. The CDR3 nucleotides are TGTGCCAGCAGCCCTGGTAGTGGACAGGGCCCCTACGAGCAGTACTTC.